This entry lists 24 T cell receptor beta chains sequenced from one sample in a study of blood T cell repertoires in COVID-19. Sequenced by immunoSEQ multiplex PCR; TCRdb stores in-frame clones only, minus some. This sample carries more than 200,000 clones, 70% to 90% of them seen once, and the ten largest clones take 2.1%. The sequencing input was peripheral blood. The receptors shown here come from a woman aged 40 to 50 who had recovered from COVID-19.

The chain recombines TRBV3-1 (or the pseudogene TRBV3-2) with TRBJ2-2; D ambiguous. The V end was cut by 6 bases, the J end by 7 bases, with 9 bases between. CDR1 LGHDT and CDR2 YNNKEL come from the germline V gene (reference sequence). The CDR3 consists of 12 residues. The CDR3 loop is CASRVSGGELFF. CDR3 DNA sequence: TGTGCCAGCAGAGTGAGTGGCGGGGAGCTGTTTTTT.

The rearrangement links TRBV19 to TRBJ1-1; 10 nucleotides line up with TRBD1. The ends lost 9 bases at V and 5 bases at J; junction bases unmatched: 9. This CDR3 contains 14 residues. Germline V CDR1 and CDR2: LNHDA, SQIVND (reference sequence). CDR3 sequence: CASLETGGITEAFF. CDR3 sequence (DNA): TGTGCCAGCTTGGAGACAGGGGGCATAACTGAAGCTTTCTTT.

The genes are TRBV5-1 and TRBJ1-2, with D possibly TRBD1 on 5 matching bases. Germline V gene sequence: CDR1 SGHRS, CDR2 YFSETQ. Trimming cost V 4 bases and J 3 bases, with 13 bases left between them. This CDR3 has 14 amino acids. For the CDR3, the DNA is TGCGCCAGCAGCCTGGGGGAGAGGGACTATGGCTACACCTTC. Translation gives CASSLGERDYGYTF.

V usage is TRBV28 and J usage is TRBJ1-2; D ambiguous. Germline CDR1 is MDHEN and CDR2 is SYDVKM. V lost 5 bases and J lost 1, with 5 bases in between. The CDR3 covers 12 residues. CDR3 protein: CASSGLNYGYTF. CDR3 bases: TGTGCCAGCAGTGGACTTAACTATGGCTACACCTTC.

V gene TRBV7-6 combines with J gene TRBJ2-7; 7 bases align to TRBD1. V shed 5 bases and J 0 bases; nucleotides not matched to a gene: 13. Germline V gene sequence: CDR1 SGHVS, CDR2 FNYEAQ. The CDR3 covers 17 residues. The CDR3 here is CASSVGYRGRSSYEQYF. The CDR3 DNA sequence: TGTGCCAGCAGCGTTGGGTACAGGGGCCGGAGCTCCTACGAGCAGTACTTC.

The chain's CDR3 is CASSGQGDTETQYF. CDR3 nucleotide sequence: TGTGCCAGCTCGGGACAGGGGGATACAGAGACCCAGTACTTC. V gene TRBV18 combines with J gene TRBJ2-5, with TRBD1 identical over 11 bases. The germline V gene has CDR1 KGHSH and CDR2 LQKENI. Trimming at V came to 6 bases and at J to 4 bases, leaving 4 bases not matched to a gene. This CDR3 is 14 amino acids long.

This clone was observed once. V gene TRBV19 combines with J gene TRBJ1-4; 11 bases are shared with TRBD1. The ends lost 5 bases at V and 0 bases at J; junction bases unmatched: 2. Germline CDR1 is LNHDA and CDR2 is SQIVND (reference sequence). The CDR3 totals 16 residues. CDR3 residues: CASSLGQGATNEKLFF. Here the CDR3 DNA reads TGTGCCAGTAGTTTGGGACAGGGGGCAACTAATGAAAAACTGTTTTTT. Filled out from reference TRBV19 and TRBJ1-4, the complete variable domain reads DGGITQSPKYLFRKEGQNVTLSCEQNLNHDAMYWYRQDPGQGLRLIYYSQIVNDFQKGDIAEGYSVSREKKESFPLTVTSAQKNPTAFYLCASSLGQGATNEKLFFGSGTQLSVL.

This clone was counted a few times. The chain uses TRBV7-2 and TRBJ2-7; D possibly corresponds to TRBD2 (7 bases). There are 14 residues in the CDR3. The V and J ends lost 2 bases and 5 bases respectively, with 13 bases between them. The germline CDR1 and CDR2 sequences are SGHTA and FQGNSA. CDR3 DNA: TGTGCCAGCAGCTTATCCGGGGGGCTGGACGAGCAGTACTTC. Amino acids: CASSLSGGLDEQYF.

The CDR3 DNA reads TGTGCCAGCAGCAATGGACAGGGGGCGATCAATGAGCAGTTCTTC. Its protein product is CASSNGQGAINEQFF. The gene calls are TRBV7-2 and TRBJ2-1; TRBD1 agrees at 11 bases. The CDR3 totals 15 residues. V shed 5 bases, J shed 6 bases, and the junction held 6 bases outside the gene matches. Germline values: CDR1 SGHTA, CDR2 FQGNSA.

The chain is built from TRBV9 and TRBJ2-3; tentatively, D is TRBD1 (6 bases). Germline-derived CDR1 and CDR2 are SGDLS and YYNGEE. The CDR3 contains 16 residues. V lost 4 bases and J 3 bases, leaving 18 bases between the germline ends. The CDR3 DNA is TGTGCCAGCAGCCCGTTTTTTATCCAGGGGACAGATACGCAGTATTTT. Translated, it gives CASSPFFIQGTDTQYF.

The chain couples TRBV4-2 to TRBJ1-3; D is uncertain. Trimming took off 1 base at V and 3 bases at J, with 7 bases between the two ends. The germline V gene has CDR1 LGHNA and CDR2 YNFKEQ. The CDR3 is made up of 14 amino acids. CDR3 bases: TGTGCCAGCAGCCAAGTCGGGGATGGAAACACCATATATTTT. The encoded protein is CASSQVGDGNTIYF.

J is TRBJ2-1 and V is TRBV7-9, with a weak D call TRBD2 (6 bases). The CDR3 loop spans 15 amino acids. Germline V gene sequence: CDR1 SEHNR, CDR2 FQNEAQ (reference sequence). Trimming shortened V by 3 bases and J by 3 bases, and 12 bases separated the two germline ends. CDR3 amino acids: CASSFGQGGYNEQFF. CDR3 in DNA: TGTGCCAGCAGCTTTGGGCAGGGAGGCTACAATGAGCAGTTCTTC.

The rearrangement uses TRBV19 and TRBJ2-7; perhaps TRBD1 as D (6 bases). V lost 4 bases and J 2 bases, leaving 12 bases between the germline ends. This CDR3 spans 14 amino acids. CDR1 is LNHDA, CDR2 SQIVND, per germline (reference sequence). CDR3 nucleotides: TGTGCCAGTAGTAGAGACAGGAGGACCTACGAGCAGTACTTC. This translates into CASSRDRRTYEQYF.

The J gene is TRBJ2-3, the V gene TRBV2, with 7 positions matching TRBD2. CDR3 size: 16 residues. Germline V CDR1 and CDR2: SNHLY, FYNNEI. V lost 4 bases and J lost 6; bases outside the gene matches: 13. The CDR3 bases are TGTGCCAGCAGTGTAACTAGCGAGCCACCTCAGGATACGCAGTATTTT. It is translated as CASSVTSEPPQDTQYF. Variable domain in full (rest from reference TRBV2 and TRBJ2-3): EPEVTQTPSHQVTQMGQEVILRCVPISNHLYFYWYRQILGQKVEFLVSFYNNEISEKSEIFDDQFSVERPDGSNFTLKIRSTKLEDSAMYFCASSVTSEPPQDTQYFGPGTRLTVL.

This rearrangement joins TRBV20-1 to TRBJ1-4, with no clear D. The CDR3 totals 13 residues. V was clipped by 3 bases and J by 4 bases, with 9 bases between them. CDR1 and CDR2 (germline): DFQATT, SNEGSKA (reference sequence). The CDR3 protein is CSASNILNEKLFF. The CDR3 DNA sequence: TGCAGTGCTAGTAATATACTTAATGAAAAACTGTTTTTT.

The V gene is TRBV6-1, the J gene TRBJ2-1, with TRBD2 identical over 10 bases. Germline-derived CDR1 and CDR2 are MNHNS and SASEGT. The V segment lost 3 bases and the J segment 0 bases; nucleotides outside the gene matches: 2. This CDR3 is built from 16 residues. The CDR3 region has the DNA TGTGCCAGCAGTGACCAGCGGGGGGGCTCCTACAATGAGCAGTTCTTC. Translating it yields CASSDQRGGSYNEQFF.

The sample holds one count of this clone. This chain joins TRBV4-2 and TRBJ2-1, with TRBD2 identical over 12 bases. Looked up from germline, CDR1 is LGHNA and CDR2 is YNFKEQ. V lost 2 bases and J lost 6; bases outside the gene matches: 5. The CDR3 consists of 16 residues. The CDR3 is CASSQFLAGGVNEQFF. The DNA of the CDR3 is TGTGCCAGCAGCCAATTCCTAGCGGGGGGGGTCAATGAGCAGTTCTTC.

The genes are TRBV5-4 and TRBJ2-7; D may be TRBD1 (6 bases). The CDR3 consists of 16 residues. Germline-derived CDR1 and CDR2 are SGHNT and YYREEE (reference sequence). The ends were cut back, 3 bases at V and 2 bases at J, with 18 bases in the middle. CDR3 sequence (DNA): TGTGCCAGCAGCTCCCGAAGAGACAGGTCGACCTACGAGCAGTACTTC. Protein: CASSSRRDRSTYEQYF.

CDR3 DNA: TGTGCCACCAGTGATTTTGCCCAGGACAATGAGCAGTTCTTC. It codes for CATSDFAQDNEQFF. This chain connects TRBV24-1 to TRBJ2-1, with D hard to call. Germline values: CDR1 KGHDR, CDR2 SFDVKD. The CDR3 length is 14 residues. The V gene lost 1 base and the J gene lost 5 bases, with 8 bases spanning the gap.

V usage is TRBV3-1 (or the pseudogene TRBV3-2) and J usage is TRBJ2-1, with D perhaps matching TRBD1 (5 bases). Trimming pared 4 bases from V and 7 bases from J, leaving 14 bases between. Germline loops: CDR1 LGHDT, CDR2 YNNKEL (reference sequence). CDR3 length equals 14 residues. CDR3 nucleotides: TGTGCCAGCAGCCGACGCAGGGCGGATAATGAGCAGTTCTTC. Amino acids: CASSRRRADNEQFF.

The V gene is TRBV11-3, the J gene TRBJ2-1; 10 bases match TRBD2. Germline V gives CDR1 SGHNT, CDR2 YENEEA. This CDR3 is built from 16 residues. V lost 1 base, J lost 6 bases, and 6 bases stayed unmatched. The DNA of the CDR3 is TGTGCCAGCAGCTTAGGTCGGACTAGCGGACCCAATGAGCAGTTCTTC. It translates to CASSLGRTSGPNEQFF.

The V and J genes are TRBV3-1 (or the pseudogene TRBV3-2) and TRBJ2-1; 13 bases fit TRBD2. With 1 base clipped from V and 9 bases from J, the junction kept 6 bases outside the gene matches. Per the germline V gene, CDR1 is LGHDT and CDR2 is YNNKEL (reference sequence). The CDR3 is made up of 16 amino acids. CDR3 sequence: CASSQGGTSGVTEQFF. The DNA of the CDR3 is TGTGCCAGCAGCCAAGGGGGGACTAGCGGGGTCACTGAGCAGTTCTTC.

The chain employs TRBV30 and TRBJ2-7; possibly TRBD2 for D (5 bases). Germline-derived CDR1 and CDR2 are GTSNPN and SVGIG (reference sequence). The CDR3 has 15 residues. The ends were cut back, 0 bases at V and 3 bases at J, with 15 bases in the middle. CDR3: CAWSVSRASNYEQYF. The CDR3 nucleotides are TGTGCCTGGAGTGTTTCGCGGGCCAGCAACTACGAGCAGTACTTC.

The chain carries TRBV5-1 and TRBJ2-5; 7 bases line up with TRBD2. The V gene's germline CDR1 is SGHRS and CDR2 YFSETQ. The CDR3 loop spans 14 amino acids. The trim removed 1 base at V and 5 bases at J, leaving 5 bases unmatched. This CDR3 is CASSLNTGGETQYF. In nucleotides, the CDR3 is TGCGCCAGCAGCTTGAATACGGGAGGCGAGACCCAGTACTTC.